This record concerns one T cell receptor beta chain sequence. The antigen is not known. Other DNA sequences in the sample encode the same CDR3. Authors' methods: Junction-only sequences produced by ImmunoSEQ had no quality scores, so filtering differed. Here immunoSEQ multiplex PCR was the method, and the copy in TCRdb shows in-frame clones only, minus some. The DNA gave D and trimming, while V, J and clone size come from that table. The repertoire consists of hundreds of thousands of clones, with roughly 95% occurring once and the leading ten covering more than 0.085%. Germline CDR1 MDHEN, CDR2 SYDVKM. This CDR3 region has 12 residues. V was trimmed by 3 bases and J by 1 base, leaving 1 base between them. Naivety among CD8 cells was defined by CD45RO negativity and positive CCR7 selection, thereby excluding terminally differentiated effector memory CD45RA+ cells. None of the donors, who were healthy HIV-negative adults, had recently had acute infections or vaccinations.

The data stem from a study of shared clonotypes between healthy human individuals. Whole-study findings and limits: Clonotypes that were shared across a few donors made up around 5% of naive CD4 clonotypes. Represented genetic and exposure-history diversity was restricted by having few donors.

V usage is TRBV28 and J usage is TRBJ2-1; D is ambiguous. The receptor's source is a woman aged 30 to 39 in good health. The sample consisted of naive CD8+ T cells sorted from blood. CDR3 coding DNA: TGTGCCAGCAGTTTGTCCTACAATGAGCAGTTCTTC. This translates into CASSLSYNEQFF.